A single sample gave rise to the 32 T cell receptor beta chains below, sequenced in a study of blood T cell repertoires in COVID-19. Assay used: immunoSEQ multiplex PCR; TCRdb lists only in-frame clones, some missing. The table includes over 55,000 clones, 65% to 90% detected once. The specimen sequenced was peripheral blood. The receptors derive from a man aged 45-60 years with acute or convalescent COVID-19.

This chain links TRBV11-1 with TRBJ2-3, with D unresolved. This CDR3 is built from 13 residues. Germline V gene lookup returns CDR1 SGHAT and CDR2 FQDESV (reference sequence). V was trimmed by 5 bases and J by 3 bases, leaving 9 bases between them. The CDR3 bases are TGTGCCAGCAGCCAGCCGACTACAGATACGCAGTATTTT. This translates into CASSQPTTDTQYF.

The genes are TRBV4-1 and TRBJ1-6; the D is unclear. The CDR3 totals 13 residues. Germline assignment: CDR1 MGHRA and CDR2 YSYEKL. Between the trimmed V and J ends, which lost 8 bases and 8 bases, there was a span of 13 bases. The CDR3 here is CASSFREDSPLHF. The CDR3 DNA reads as TGCGCCAGCTCGTTCCGGGAAGATTCACCCCTCCACTTT.

V gene TRBV7-2 combines with J gene TRBJ2-1; D is possibly TRBD2 (5 bases). Trimming cost V 1 base and J 8 bases, with 9 bases left between them. There are 13 residues in the CDR3. Germline CDR1 SGHTA, CDR2 FQGNSA. CDR3 sequence (DNA): TGTGCCAGCAGCTTAGGGACCGGGGATGAGCAGTTCTTC. This codes for CASSLGTGDEQFF.

This chain links TRBV10-3 with TRBJ1-2; tentatively, D is TRBD1 (5 bases). The CDR3 is 13 amino acids. In germline, CDR1 is ENHRY, CDR2 SYGVKD. V shed 4 bases and J shed 6 bases, with 12 bases lying between them. CDR3 sequence: CAISVEGWNGYTF. CDR3 coding DNA: TGTGCCATCAGTGTGGAGGGGTGGAATGGCTACACCTTC.

The rearrangement uses TRBV30 and TRBJ1-2, with no clear D. The germline gives CDR1 GTSNPN, CDR2 SVGIG (reference sequence). V was shortened by 5 bases and J by 5 bases, with 9 bases between the two germline ends. The CDR3 extends over 11 amino acids. The CDR3 spells CAWGELYGYTF. CDR3 nucleotide sequence: TGTGCCTGGGGAGAGCTGTATGGCTACACCTTC.

This chain uses TRBV19 with TRBJ1-5; D not resolved. CDR3 length equals 15 residues. Germline CDR1 LNHDA, CDR2 SQIVND (reference sequence). V shed 4 bases and J shed 3 bases, with 13 bases lying between them. The CDR3 sequence is CASSTIGSSNQPQHF. For the CDR3, the DNA is TGTGCCAGTAGTACGATTGGTAGCTCCAATCAGCCCCAGCATTTT.

The rearrangement links TRBV5-1 to TRBJ2-3; 9 bases are a match to TRBD1. The CDR3 has 16 residues. Unmatched junction bases numbered 6, after V lost 2 bases and J lost 2 bases. Germline CDR1 is SGHRS and CDR2 is YFSETQ. The CDR3 DNA sequence: TGCGCCAGCAGCTTCCGGGACAGGGATCCCACAGATACGCAGTATTTT. Protein sequence: CASSFRDRDPTDTQYF.

The CDR3 bases are TGTGCCATCCAGGGGGGAGTAGGGCAGCCCCAGCATTTT. Amino acid sequence: CAIQGGVGQPQHF. The chain is built from TRBV28 and TRBJ1-5, with 7 positions matching TRBD1. The CDR3 spans 13 residues. The germline V gene encodes CDR1 MDHEN and CDR2 SYDVKM. V was clipped by 10 bases and J by 7 bases; unmatched bases: 10.

This chain connects TRBV12-5 to TRBJ2-6, with 9 bases aligning to TRBD1. This CDR3 contains 19 residues. V shed 5 bases, J shed 0 bases, and the junction held 11 bases outside the gene matches. The V gene's germline CDR1 is LGHNT and CDR2 FRNRAP. The CDR3 nucleotides read TGTGCTAGTGGTCGAGGGACAGGGACTTTTATCTCTGGGGCCAACGTCCTGACTTTC. Protein product: CASGRGTGTFISGANVLTF.

In nucleotides, the CDR3 is TGTGCCAGCAGCTTATTGACTACACTGTACTTC. This encodes CASSLLTTLYF. V is TRBV7-9 and J is TRBJ2-5; a weak D match, TRBD2 (5 bases). The CDR3 has 11 amino acids. Germline loops: CDR1 SEHNR, CDR2 FQNEAQ (reference sequence). With 2 bases removed from V and 13 bases from J, the gap between germline ends came to 11 bases.

Only a few counts were recorded for this clone. This chain connects TRBV4-1 to TRBJ2-3; a possible D gene is TRBD2 (6 bases). The CDR3 length is 15 residues. Looked up from germline, CDR1 is MGHRA and CDR2 is YSYEKL. Trimming shortened V by 2 bases and J by 0 bases, and 9 bases separated the two germline ends. The CDR3 region has the DNA TGCGCCAGCAGCCAATGGCGGGGAAGCACAGATACGCAGTATTTT. It encodes CASSQWRGSTDTQYF.

V and J are TRBV18 and TRBJ1-2; TRBD1 is a possible D gene (6 bases). Trimming cost V 1 base and J 7 bases, with 13 bases left between them. The length of the CDR3 is 14 residues. The V gene's germline CDR1 is KGHSH and CDR2 LQKENI. CDR3 nucleotide sequence: TGTGCCAGCTCACCACAAACAGGGTTCTTTGGCTACACCTTC. Translated: CASSPQTGFFGYTF. Combining the CDR3 with reference TRBV18 and TRBJ1-2 gives the whole variable domain NAGVMQNPRHLVRRRGQEARLRCSPMKGHSHVYWYRQLPEEGLKFMVYLQKENIIDESGMPKERFSAEFPKEGPSILRIQQVVRGDSAAYFCASSPQTGFFGYTFGSGTRLTVV.

The gene calls are TRBV3-1 (or the pseudogene TRBV3-2) and TRBJ2-1, with 9 bases aligning to TRBD2. This CDR3 contains 16 residues. Looked up from germline, CDR1 is LGHDT and CDR2 is YNNKEL (reference sequence). The V and J ends lost 0 bases and 4 bases, in that order; junction bases with no gene match: 4. The DNA for the CDR3 is TGTGCCAGCAGCCAAGAAGGAACTAGCGGGTACAATGAGCAGTTCTTC. This codes for CASSQEGTSGYNEQFF.

This clone was recorded a few times. This chain uses TRBV5-4 with TRBJ2-3; 8 bases match TRBD1. Germline V CDR1 and CDR2: SGHNT, YYREEE (reference sequence). The CDR3 runs to 14 residues. After removal of 3 bases from V and 4 bases from J, the junction contained 4 bases not matched to a gene. The CDR3 region has the DNA TGTGCCAGCAGCTCGGGACAGGTCCCAGATACGCAGTATTTT. Translation gives CASSSGQVPDTQYF.

The rearrangement joins TRBV2 to TRBJ2-1, with D uncertain. The CDR3 totals 11 residues. V lost 6 bases, J lost 6 bases, and 6 bases lay in between. Germline V gene lookup returns CDR1 SNHLY and CDR2 FYNNEI. CDR3 sequence reads: CASRASNEQFF. CDR3 nucleotides: TGTGCCAGCAGGGCTAGCAATGAGCAGTTCTTC.

V usage is TRBV13 and J usage is TRBJ1-1; D may be TRBD1 (5 bases). The CDR3 covers 16 residues. Germline values: CDR1 PRHDT, CDR2 FYEKMQ (reference sequence). Between the trimmed V and J ends, which lost 0 bases and 5 bases, there was a span of 16 bases. The CDR3 nucleotides are TGTGCCAGCAGCTTAGGGACAGACTCCTTAGGGACTGAAGCTTTCTTT. This encodes CASSLGTDSLGTEAFF.

V and J are TRBV20-1 and TRBJ2-4; 7 bases fit TRBD1. The CDR3 runs 12 residues. The V and J ends lost 3 bases and 8 bases, in that order; junction bases with no gene match: 4. Germline assignment: CDR1 DFQATT and CDR2 SNEGSKA (reference sequence). This CDR3 reads CSASFGQDIQYF. The CDR3 nucleotides read TGCAGTGCTAGTTTTGGACAGGACATTCAGTACTTC.

The V gene is TRBV28, the J gene TRBJ2-1; 7 bases are shared with TRBD1. CDR1 and CDR2 from the germline V gene are MDHEN and SYDVKM. V was clipped by 7 bases and J by 5 bases; unmatched bases: 11. The CDR3 spans 15 residues. CDR3 nucleotide sequence: TGTGCCAGCACTTCCACGGGACAGTTTAACAATGAGCAGTTCTTC. Its protein product is CASTSTGQFNNEQFF.

The J gene is TRBJ1-1, the V gene TRBV9, with a weak D call TRBD1 (6 bases). Germline values: CDR1 SGDLS, CDR2 YYNGEE. Trimming took off 0 bases at V and 5 bases at J, with 11 bases between the two ends. The CDR3 totals 14 residues. The CDR3 is CASSVGGGWTEAFF. Written as DNA, the CDR3 is TGTGCCAGCAGCGTAGGAGGGGGATGGACTGAAGCTTTCTTT.

The V and J genes are TRBV7-2 and TRBJ2-1; no clear D. V was shortened by 0 bases and J by 2 bases, with 8 bases between the two germline ends. The CDR3 totals 15 residues. Germline V lookup: CDR1 SGHTA, CDR2 FQGNSA. The CDR3 DNA reads as TGTGCCAGCAGCTTAGCTTCCCCGGCCTACAATGAGCAGTTCTTC. Its protein is CASSLASPAYNEQFF.

The genes are TRBV3-1 (or the pseudogene TRBV3-2) and TRBJ2-1, with 7 bases matching TRBD2. J gave up 5 bases and V 3 bases, and 7 bases lay outside the gene matches. The V gene's germline CDR1 is LGHDT and CDR2 YNNKEL (reference sequence). The CDR3 contains 15 residues. The CDR3 coding sequence is TGTGCCAGCAGCCACTCCCGAAGCGGGGACAATGAGCAGTTCTTC. It is translated as CASSHSRSGDNEQFF.

The chain carries TRBV5-8 and TRBJ2-7, with D perhaps TRBD2 (6 bases). Trimming shortened V by 4 bases and J by 2 bases, and 13 bases separated the two germline ends. Germline-derived CDR1 and CDR2 are SGHTS and YDEGEE. CDR3 length: 14 residues. CDR3 sequence: CASSPYWGAYEQYF. CDR3 bases: TGTGCCAGCAGCCCCTATTGGGGGGCCTACGAGCAGTACTTC.

The chain is built from TRBV25-1 and TRBJ2-7; D gene uncertain. The CDR3 covers 14 residues. Germline CDR1 MGHDK, CDR2 SYGVNS. Between the trimmed V and J ends, which lost 7 bases and 6 bases, there was a span of 19 bases. The CDR3 bases are TGTGCCAGCACCTTATCTCTACAGTTCCCCGAGCAGTACGTC. It codes for CASTLSLQFPEQYV.

The chain recombines TRBV18 with TRBJ2-2, with 11 bases that match TRBD1. CDR3 length: 15 residues. Germline CDR1 reads KGHSH; CDR2 reads LQKENI. Losses at the gene ends were 6 bases for V and 6 bases for J; bases not matched to a gene: 6. CDR3 sequence (DNA): TGTGCCAGCTCGCCCGGGACAGGGGGATCCGGGGAGCTGTTTTTT. Translation gives CASSPGTGGSGELFF.

The CDR3 region is CSVSAGTGAETQYF. CDR3 coding DNA: TGCAGCGTCTCGGCCGGGACAGGGGCAGAGACCCAGTACTTC. V and J are TRBV29-1 and TRBJ2-5, with TRBD1 identical over 10 bases. Trimming cost V 6 bases and J 4 bases; bases outside gene matches: 8. CDR1 and CDR2 (germline): SQVTM, ANQGSEA. This CDR3 comprises 14 residues.

The rearrangement links TRBV21-1 to TRBJ2-1; the D call of TRBD2 is as the table states it, not checked on the DNA. TRBV21-1 is flagged as a pseudogene. The CDR3 consists of 13 residues. CDR3 sequence reads: CASSTTPRNEQFF. In DNA form, the CDR3 reads TGTGCCAGCAGCACGACTCCCCGGAATGAGCAGTTCTTC.

This chain uses TRBV29-1 with TRBJ2-3; 7 bases agree with TRBD2. Looked up from germline, CDR1 is SQVTM and CDR2 is ANQGSEA. The CDR3 is 17 amino acids. V lost 3 bases to trimming and J lost 2 bases; unmatched junction nucleotides: 14. As DNA, the CDR3 is TGCAGCGTTGACCTTCTTTTTGCGGGGGACCCCACAGATACGCAGTATTTT. This sequence encodes CSVDLLFAGDPTDTQYF.

This clone was detected only a few times. V usage is TRBV19 and J usage is TRBJ1-2; D remains ambiguous. The germline V gene encodes CDR1 LNHDA and CDR2 SQIVND (reference sequence). This CDR3 is built from 13 residues. V shed 3 bases and J shed 6 bases, with 11 bases lying between them. As DNA, the CDR3 is TGTGCCAGTAGTATCGGCCGGGAGGATGGCTACACCTTC. This codes for CASSIGREDGYTF.

The chain uses TRBV9 and TRBJ2-7, with 7 nucleotides matching TRBD1. The germline CDR1 and CDR2 sequences are SGDLS and YYNGEE. The V and J ends lost 1 base and 3 bases, in that order; junction bases with no gene match: 1. The CDR3 has 13 residues. The chain's CDR3 is CASSVRTGYEQYV. In DNA form, the CDR3 reads TGTGCCAGCAGCGTAAGGACAGGCTACGAGCAGTACGTC.

The chain has TRBV5-1 and TRBJ1-4; D is possibly TRBD1 (6 bases). Germline CDR1 SGHRS, CDR2 YFSETQ. This CDR3 is 17 amino acids long. With 2 bases removed from V and 6 bases from J, the gap between germline ends came to 20 bases. Here the CDR3 DNA reads TGCGCCAGCAGCTTTGGTCTAAGCGAGAACAGGGATGAAAAACTGTTTTTT. Encoded protein: CASSFGLSENRDEKLFF.

The CDR3 is CASSLSGGQDTQYF. CDR3 bases: TGTGCCAGCAGTCTCTCGGGGGGACAAGATACGCAGTATTTT. The rearrangement uses TRBV6-2 or TRBV6-3 and TRBJ2-3; possible D gene TRBD2, 7 bases. There are 14 residues in the CDR3. Trimming shortened V by 5 bases and J by 5 bases, and 14 bases separated the two germline ends. Germline-derived CDR1 and CDR2 are MNHEY and SVGEGT.

The chain couples TRBV11-3 to TRBJ2-3, with TRBD1 matching over 7 bases. The V gene end was trimmed by 4 bases and the J gene end by 5 bases; junction bases not matched to a gene: 9. Per the germline V gene, CDR1 is SGHNT and CDR2 is YENEEA. This CDR3 has 15 residues. The CDR3 here is CASSSGRDSIDTQYF. The CDR3 DNA sequence: TGTGCCAGCAGCTCAGGCCGGGACAGTATAGATACGCAGTATTTT.